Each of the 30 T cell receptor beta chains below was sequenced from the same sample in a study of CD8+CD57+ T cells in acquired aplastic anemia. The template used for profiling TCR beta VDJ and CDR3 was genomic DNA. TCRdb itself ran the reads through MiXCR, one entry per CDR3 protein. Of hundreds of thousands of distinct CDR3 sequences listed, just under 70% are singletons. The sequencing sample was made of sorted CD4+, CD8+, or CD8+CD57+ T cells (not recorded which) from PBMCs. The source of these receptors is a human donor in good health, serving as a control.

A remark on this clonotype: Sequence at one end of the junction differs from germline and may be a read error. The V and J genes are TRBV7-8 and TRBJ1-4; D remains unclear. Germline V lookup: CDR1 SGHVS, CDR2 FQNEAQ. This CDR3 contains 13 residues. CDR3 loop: CASRVKSNENPLF. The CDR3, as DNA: TGTGCCAGCAGGGTAAAGTCCAATGAAAATCCGCTTTTT.

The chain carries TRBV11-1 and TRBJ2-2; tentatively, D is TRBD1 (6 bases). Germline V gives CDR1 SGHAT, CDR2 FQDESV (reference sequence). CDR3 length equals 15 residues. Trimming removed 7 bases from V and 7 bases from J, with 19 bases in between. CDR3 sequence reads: CASTGPRGGVGELFF. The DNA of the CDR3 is TGTGCCAGCACAGGGCCTAGAGGGGGTGTCGGGGAGCTGTTTTTT.

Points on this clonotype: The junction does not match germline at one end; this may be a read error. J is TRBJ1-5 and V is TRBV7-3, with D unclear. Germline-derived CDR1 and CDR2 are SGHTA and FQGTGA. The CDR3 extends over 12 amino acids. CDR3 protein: CASSSMDQPQHF. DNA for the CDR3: TGTGCCAGCAGTTCCATGGATCAGCCTCAGCATTTT.

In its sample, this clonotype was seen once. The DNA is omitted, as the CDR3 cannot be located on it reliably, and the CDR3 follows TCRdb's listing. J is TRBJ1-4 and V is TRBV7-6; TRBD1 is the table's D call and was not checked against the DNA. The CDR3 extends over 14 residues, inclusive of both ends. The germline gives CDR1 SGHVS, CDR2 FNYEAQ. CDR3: CASSLRGETQYFGF.

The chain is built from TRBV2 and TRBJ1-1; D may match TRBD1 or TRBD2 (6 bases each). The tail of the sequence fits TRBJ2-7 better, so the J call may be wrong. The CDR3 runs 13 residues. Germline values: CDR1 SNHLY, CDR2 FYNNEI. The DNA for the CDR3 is TGTGCCAGCAGCCCGGACGGGGGCACTGAGCAGTACTTC. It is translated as CASSPDGGTEQYF.

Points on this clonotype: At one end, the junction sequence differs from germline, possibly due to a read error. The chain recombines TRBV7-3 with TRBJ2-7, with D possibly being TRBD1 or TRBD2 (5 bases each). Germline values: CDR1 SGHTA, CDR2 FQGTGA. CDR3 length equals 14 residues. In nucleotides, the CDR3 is TGTGCCAGCAGCGTGTGGGGGACCCAGTACGAGCAGCCCTTC. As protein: CASSVWGTQYEQPF.

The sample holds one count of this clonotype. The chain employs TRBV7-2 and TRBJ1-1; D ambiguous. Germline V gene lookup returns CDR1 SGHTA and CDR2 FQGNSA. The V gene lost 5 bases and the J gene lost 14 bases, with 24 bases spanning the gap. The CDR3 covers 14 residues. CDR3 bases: TGTGCCAGCAGCAAATACCTACAATACGAGGAGGACTTCTTT. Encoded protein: CASSKYLQYEEDFF.

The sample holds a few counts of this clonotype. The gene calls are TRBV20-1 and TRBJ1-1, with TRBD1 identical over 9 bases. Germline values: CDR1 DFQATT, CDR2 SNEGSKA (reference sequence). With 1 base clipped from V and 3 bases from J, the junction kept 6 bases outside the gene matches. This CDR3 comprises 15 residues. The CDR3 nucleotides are TGCAGTGCTAGAGGCTCGACAGGGGGGGACACTGAAGCTTTCTTT. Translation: CSARGSTGGDTEAFF.

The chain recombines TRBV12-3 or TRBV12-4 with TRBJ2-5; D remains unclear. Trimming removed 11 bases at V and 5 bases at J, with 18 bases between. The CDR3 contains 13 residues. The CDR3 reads CARPASTMETQYF. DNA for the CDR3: TGTGCCCGACCGGCCTCGACGATGGAGACCCAGTACTTC.

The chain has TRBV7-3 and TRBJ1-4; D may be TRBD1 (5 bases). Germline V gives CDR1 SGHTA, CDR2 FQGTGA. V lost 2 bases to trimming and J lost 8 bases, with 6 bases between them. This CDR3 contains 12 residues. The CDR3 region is CASSLWGEKLFF. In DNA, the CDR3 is TGTGCCAGCAGCTTATGGGGGGAAAAACTGTTTTTT.

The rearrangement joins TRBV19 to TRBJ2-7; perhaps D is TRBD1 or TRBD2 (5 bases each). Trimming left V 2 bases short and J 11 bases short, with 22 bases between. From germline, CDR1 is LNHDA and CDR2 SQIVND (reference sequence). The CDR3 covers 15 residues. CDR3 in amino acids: CASSIPGNGHRYEYF. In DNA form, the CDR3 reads TGTGCCAGTAGTATACCGGGAAACGGACACAGATACGAGTACTTC.

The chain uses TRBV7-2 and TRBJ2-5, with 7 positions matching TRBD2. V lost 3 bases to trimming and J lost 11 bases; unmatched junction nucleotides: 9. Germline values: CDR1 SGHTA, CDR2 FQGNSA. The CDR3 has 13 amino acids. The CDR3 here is CASSFNDLSGQYF. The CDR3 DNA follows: TGTGCCAGCAGCTTTAACGACCTTAGCGGGCAGTACTTC.

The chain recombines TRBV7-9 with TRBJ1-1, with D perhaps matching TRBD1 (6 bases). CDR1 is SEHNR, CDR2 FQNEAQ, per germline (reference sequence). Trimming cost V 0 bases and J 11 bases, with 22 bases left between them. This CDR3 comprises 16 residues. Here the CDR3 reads CASSLAGASTDTQAFF. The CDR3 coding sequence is TGTGCCAGCAGCTTAGCGGGGGCAAGCACAGATACGCAGGCTTTCTTT.

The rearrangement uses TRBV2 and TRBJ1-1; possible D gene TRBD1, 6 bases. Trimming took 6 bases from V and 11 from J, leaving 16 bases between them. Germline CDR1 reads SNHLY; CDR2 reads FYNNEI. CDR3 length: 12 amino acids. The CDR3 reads CASSLANRDAFF. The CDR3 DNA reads TGTGCCAGCAGCCTAGCGAACAGGGATGCTTTCTTT.

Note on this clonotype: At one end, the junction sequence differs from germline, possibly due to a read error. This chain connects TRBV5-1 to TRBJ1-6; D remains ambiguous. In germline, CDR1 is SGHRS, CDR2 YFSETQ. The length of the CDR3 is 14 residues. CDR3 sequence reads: CASSLRERDSPLHF. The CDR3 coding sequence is TGTGCCAGCAGCTTACGGGAACGCGACTCACCCCTCCACTTT.

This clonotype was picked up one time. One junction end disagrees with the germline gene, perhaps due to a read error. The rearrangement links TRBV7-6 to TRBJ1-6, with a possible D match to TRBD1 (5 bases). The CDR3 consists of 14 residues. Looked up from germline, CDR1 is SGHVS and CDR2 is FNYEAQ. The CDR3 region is CASSVGAAVSPLLF. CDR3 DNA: TGTGCCAGCAGCGTCGGGGCCGCCGTCTCACCCCTCCTCTTT.

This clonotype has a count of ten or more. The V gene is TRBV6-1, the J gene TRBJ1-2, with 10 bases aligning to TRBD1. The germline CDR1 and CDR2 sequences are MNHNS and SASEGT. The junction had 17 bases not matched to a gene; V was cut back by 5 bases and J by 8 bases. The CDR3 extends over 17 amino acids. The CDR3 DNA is TGTGCCAGCAGTACTCGGGACAGGGGTGAGATGGGGGCAGGCTACACCTTC. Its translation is CASSTRDRGEMGAGYTF.

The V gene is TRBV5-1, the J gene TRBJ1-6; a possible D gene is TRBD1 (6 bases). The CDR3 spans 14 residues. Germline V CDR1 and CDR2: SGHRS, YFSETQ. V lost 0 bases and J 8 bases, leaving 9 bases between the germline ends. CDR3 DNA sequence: TGCGCCAGCAGCTTGGAGGGGGGACATTCACCCCTCCACTTT. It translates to CASSLEGGHSPLHF.

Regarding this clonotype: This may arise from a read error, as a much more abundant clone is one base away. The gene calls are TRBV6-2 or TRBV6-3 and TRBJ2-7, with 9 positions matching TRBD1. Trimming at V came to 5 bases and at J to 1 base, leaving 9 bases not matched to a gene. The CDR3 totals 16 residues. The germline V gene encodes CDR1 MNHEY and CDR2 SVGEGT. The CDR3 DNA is TGTGCCAGCAGTACACAGGGGGCGTTAACATCCTACGAGCAGTACTTC. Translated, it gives CASSTQGALTSYEQYF.

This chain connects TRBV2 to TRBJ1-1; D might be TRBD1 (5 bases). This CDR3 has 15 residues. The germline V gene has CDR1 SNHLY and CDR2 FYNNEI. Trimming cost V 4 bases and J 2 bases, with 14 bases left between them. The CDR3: CASSGPRGANTEAFF. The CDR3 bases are TGTGCCAGCAGTGGTCCCCGGGGCGCAAACACTGAAGCTTTCTTT.

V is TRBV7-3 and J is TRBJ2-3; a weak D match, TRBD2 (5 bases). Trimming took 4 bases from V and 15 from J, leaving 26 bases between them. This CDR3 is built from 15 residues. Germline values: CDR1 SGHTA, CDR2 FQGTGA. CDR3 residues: CASSYPGELIFGEYF. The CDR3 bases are TGTGCCAGCAGCTATCCCGGGGAGCTGATTTTTGGAGAATATTTT.

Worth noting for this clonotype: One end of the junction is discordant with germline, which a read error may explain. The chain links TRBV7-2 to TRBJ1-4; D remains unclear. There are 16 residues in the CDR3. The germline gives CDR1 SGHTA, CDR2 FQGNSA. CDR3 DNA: TGTGCCAGCAGCCCCGCCCCACGTGGCTACAACGAAAATCTGTTTTTT. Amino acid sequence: CASSPAPRGYNENLFF.

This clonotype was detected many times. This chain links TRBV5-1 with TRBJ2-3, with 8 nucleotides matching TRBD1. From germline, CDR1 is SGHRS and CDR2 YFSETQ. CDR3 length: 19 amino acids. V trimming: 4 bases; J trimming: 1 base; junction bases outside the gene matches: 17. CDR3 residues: CASSRGTGPSNGGTDTQYF. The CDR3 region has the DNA TGCGCCAGCAGCCGCGGGACAGGTCCCTCAAACGGGGGCACAGATACGCAGTATTTT.

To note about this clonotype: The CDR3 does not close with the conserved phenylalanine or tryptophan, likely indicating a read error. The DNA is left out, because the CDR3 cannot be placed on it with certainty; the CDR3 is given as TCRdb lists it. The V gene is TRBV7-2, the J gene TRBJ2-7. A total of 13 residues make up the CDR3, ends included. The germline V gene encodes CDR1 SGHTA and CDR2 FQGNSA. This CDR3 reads CASSPDRNTIHFG.

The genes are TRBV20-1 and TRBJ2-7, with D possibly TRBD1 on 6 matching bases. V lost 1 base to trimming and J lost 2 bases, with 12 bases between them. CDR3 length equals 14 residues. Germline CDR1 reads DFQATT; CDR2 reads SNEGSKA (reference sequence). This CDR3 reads CSARAQTGTYEQYF. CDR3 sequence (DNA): TGCAGTGCTAGAGCCCAGACAGGTACCTACGAGCAGTACTTC.

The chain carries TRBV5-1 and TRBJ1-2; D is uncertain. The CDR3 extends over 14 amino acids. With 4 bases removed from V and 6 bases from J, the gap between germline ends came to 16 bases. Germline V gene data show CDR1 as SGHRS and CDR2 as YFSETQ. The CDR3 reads CASSLHGPLDGYTF. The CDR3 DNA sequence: TGCGCCAGCAGCCTCCACGGCCCTCTAGATGGCTACACCTTC.

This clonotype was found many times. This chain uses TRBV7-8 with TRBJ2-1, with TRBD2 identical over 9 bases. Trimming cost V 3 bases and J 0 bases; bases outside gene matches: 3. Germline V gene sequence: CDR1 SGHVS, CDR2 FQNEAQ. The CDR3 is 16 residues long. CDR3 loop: CASSFSSGDSYNEQFF. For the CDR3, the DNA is TGTGCCAGCAGCTTCTCTAGCGGGGACTCCTACAATGAGCAGTTCTTC.

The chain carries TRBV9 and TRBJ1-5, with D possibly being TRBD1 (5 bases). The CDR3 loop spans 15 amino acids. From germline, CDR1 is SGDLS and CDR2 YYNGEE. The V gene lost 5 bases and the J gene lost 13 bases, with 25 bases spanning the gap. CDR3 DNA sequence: TGTGCCAGCAGTAGGGGCAGGGATAGACCTTACGAGCAGCATTTT. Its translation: CASSRGRDRPYEQHF.

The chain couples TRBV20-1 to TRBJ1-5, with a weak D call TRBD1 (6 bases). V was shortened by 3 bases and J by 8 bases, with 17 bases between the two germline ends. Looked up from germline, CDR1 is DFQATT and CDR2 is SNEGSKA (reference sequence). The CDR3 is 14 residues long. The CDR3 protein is CSARGRGGGEPQHF. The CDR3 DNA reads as TGCAGTGCTAGGGGTAGAGGGGGGGGTGAGCCCCAGCATTTT.

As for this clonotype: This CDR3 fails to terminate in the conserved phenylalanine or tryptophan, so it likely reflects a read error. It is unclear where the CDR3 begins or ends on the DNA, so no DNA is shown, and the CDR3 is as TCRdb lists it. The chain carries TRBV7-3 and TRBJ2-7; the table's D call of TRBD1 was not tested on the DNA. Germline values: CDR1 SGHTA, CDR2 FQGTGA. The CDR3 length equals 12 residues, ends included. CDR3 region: CASSLATGLKYL.